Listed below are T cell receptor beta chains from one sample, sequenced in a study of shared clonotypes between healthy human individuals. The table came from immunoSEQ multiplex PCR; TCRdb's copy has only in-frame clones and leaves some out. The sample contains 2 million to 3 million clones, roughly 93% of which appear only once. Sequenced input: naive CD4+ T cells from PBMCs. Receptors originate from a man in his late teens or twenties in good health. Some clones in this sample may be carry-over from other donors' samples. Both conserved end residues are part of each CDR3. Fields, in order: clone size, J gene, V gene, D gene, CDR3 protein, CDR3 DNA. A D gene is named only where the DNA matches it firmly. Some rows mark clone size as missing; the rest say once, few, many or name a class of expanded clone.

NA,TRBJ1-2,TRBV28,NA,CASNRDIHGYTF,TGTGCCAGCAATCGGGACATTCACGGCTACACCTTC
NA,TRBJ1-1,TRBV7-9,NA,CASNRITQGEGEAFF,TGTGCCAGCAACCGGATAACCCAGGGAGAGGGAGAAGCTTTCTTT
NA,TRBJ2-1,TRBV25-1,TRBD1,CASVDREGNNEQFF,TGTGCCAGCGTTGACAGGGAAGGGAACAATGAGCAGTTCTTC
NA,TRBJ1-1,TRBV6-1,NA,CASSDRLGNTEAFF,TGTGCCAGCAGTGACAGGCTGGGAAACACTGAAGCTTTCTTT
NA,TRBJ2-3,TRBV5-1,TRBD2,CASSLWLERGTDTQYF,TGCGCCAGCAGCTTGTGGCTCGAGCGGGGGACAGATACGCAGTATTTT
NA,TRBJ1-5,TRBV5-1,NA,CASSLAGDGSNQPQHF,TGCGCCAGCAGCTTGGCGGGGGACGGAAGCAATCAGCCCCAGCATTTT
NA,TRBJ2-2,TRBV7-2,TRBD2,CASSPHGLAGELFF,TGTGCCAGCAGCCCCCACGGACTAGCCGGGGAGCTGTTTTTT
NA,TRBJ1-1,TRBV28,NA,CASSSPTRVAFF,TGTGCCAGCAGTTCCCCTACAAGAGTGGCTTTCTTT
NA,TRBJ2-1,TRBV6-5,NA,CASSYDSYNEQFF,TGTGCCAGCAGTTACGATAGCTACAATGAGCAGTTCTTC
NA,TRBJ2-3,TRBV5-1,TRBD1,CASSSGTGDTQYF,TGCGCCAGCAGCTCAGGGACAGGAGATACGCAGTATTTT
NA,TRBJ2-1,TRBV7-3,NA,CASSDRGGSYNEQFF,TGTGCCAGCAGCGATCGGGGTGGGAGCTACAATGAGCAGTTCTTC
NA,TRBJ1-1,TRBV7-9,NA,CASSLSGMAEAFF,TGTGCCAGCAGCTTAAGCGGCATGGCTGAAGCTTTCTTT
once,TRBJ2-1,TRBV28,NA,CASTQDRYNEQFF,TGTGCCAGCACCCAAGACAGATACAATGAGCAGTTCTTC
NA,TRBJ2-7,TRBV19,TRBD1,CASSMVWTGSYEQYF,TGTGCCAGTAGTATGGTGTGGACAGGGTCCTACGAGCAGTACTTC
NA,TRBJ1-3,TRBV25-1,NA,CASSHGTNNGYSGNTIYF,TGTGCCAGCTCGCACGGGACAAATAATGGCTACTCTGGAAACACCATATATTTT
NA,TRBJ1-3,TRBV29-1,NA,CSVERRPGLSGNTIYF,TGCAGCGTTGAACGCCGACCCGGCCTTTCTGGAAACACCATATATTTT
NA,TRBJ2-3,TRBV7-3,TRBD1,CASSLRGQGADTQYF,TGTGCCAGCAGCTTAAGGGGACAGGGGGCAGATACGCAGTATTTT
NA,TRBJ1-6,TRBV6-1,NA,CASSEYGGSPLHF,TGTGCCAGCAGTGAATATGGAGGGTCACCCCTCCACTTT
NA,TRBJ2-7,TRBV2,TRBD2,CASNPSGLSSYEQYF,TGTGCCAGCAACCCTAGCGGGCTTTCATCCTACGAGCAGTACTTC
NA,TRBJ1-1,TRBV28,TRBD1,CASRLGQMNTEAFF,TGTGCCAGCAGGTTGGGACAGATGAACACTGAAGCTTTCTTT
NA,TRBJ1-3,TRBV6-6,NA,CASTNSLSGNTIYF,TGTGCCAGCACCAACTCCCTCTCTGGAAACACCATATATTTT
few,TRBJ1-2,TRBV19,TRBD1,CASQWTGAGYTF,TGTGCCAGCCAGTGGACAGGGGCCGGCTACACCTTC
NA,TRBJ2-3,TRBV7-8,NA,CASSLDTRAADTQYF,TGTGCCAGCAGCTTAGACACCAGGGCCGCAGATACGCAGTATTTT
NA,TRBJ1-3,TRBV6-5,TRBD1,CASSTRDSSGNTIYF,TGTGCCAGCAGTACCCGGGACAGCTCTGGAAACACCATATATTTT
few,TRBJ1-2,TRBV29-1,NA,CSVGRWGYGYTF,TGCAGCGTTGGAAGATGGGGATATGGCTACACCTTC
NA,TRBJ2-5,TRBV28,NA,CASSLASLTQYF,TGTGCCAGCAGTTTAGCCAGTCTGACCCAGTACTTC
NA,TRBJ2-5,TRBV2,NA,CASSPSTNQETQYF,TGTGCCAGCAGCCCGTCCACAAACCAAGAGACCCAGTACTTC
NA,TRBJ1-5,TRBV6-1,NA,CASSEGGSLGPQHF,TGTGCCAGCAGTGAAGGGGGCAGCTTAGGGCCCCAGCATTTT
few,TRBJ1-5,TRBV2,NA,CASTERGNQPQHF,TGTGCCAGCACTGAACGGGGAAATCAGCCCCAGCATTTT
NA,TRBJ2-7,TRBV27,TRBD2,CASSLFRPSGSYEQYF,TGTGCCAGCAGTTTATTCCGGCCTAGCGGGAGTTACGAGCAGTACTTC
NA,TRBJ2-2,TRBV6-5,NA,CASSYSNRVRGELFF,TGTGCCAGCAGTTACTCGAACAGGGTTAGAGGGGAGCTGTTTTTT
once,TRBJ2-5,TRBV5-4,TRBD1,CASGQGLGQQETQYF,TGTGCCAGCGGTCAAGGCTTGGGACAGCAAGAGACCCAGTACTTC
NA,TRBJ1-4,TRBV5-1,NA,CASSKGGATNEKLFF,TGCGCCAGCAGCAAGGGGGGTGCAACTAATGAAAAACTGTTTTTT
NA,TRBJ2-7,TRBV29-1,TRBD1,CSPPTPRDRKRRPYEQYF,TGCAGCCCTCCCACCCCCCGGGACAGGAAAAGGAGGCCTTACGAGCAGTACTTC
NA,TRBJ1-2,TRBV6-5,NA,CASRRQENYGYTF,TGTGCCAGCAGAAGACAGGAGAACTATGGCTACACCTTC
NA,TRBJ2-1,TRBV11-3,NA,CASSPIPGATYNEQFF,TGTGCCAGCAGCCCCATCCCGGGGGCTACCTACAATGAGCAGTTCTTC
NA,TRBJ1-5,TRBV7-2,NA,CASSVVGRTNQPQHF,TGTGCCAGCAGCGTAGTGGGTAGGACCAATCAGCCCCAGCATTTT
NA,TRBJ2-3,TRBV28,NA,CASNPTGDVSTDTQYF,TGTGCCAGCAACCCGACGGGGGACGTCAGCACAGATACGCAGTATTTT
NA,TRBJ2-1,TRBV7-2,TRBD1,CASSRDRVNTYNEQFF,TGTGCCAGCAGCCGTGACAGGGTGAATACCTACAATGAGCAGTTCTTC
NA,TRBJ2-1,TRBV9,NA,CASSDRVNEQFF,TGTGCCAGCAGCGACAGGGTCAATGAGCAGTTCTTC
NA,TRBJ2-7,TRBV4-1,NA,CASSQVYEEQYF,TGCGCCAGCAGCCAAGTTTACGAGGAGCAGTACTTC
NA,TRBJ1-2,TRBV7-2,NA,CASSSSGPYGYTF,TGTGCCAGCAGCTCGTCAGGCCCCTATGGCTACACCTTC
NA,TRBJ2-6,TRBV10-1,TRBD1,CASTTGTGASGANVLTF,TGCGCCAGCACTACCGGGACAGGAGCCTCTGGGGCCAACGTCCTGACTTTC
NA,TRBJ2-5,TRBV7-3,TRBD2,CASSTISGSQETQYF,TGTGCCAGCAGCACGATTAGCGGGTCACAAGAGACCCAGTACTTC
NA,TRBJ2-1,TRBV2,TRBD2,CASRNRLAGGRDNEQFF,TGTGCCAGCAGGAACCGACTAGCGGGAGGTCGGGACAATGAGCAGTTCTTC
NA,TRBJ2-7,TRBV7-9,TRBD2,CASSSAPSGRIYEQYF,TGTGCCAGCAGTTCAGCGCCTAGCGGTAGGATCTACGAGCAGTACTTC
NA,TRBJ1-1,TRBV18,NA,CASSPAGHTEAFF,TGTGCCAGCTCACCAGCGGGTCACACTGAAGCTTTCTTT
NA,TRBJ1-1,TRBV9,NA,CASSLRTEATEAFF,TGTGCCAGCAGCTTGAGGACAGAAGCCACTGAAGCTTTCTTT
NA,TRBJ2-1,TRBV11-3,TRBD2,CASSHSGSGVYEQFF,TGTGCCAGCAGTCATAGCGGTAGCGGGGTATATGAGCAGTTCTTC
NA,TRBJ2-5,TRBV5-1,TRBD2,CASSYREGGQETQYF,TGCGCCAGCAGCTATCGGGAGGGTGGGCAAGAGACCCAGTACTTC
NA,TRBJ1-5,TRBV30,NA,CAWSARNNQPQHF,TGTGCCTGGAGTGCCAGAAACAATCAGCCCCAGCATTTT
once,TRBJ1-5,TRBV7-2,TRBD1,CASSPRQGGSNQPQHF,TGTGCCAGCAGCCCAAGACAGGGAGGGAGCAATCAGCCCCAGCATTTT
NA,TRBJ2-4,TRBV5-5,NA,CASSLRLNLAKNIQYF,TGTGCCAGCAGCTTGCGGCTCAATCTAGCCAAAAACATTCAGTACTTC
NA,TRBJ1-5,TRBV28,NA,CASSLRRRGDQPQHF,TGTGCCAGCAGTTTAAGGAGACGTGGCGATCAGCCCCAGCATTTT
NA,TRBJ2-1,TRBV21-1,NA,CASSKAGGTGYNEQFF,TGTGCCAGCAGCAAAGCTGGAGGGACTGGGTACAATGAGCAGTTCTTC
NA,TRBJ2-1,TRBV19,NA,CASGKTGWYNEQFF,TGTGCCAGTGGGAAGACGGGGTGGTACAATGAGCAGTTCTTC
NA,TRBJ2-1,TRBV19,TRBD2,CASSTAGGGYEQFF,TGTGCCAGTAGTACCGCGGGGGGCGGGTATGAGCAGTTCTTC
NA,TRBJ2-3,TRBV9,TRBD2,CASSFLAGVPDTQYF,TGTGCCAGCAGCTTCCTAGCGGGAGTGCCAGATACGCAGTATTTT
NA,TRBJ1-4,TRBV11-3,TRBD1,CASSPGTGEKLFF,TGTGCCAGCAGCCCCGGGACAGGGGAAAAACTGTTTTTT
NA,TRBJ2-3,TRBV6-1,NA,CASSTGTLGTDTQYF,TGTGCCAGCAGTACCGGGACACTAGGCACAGATACGCAGTATTTT